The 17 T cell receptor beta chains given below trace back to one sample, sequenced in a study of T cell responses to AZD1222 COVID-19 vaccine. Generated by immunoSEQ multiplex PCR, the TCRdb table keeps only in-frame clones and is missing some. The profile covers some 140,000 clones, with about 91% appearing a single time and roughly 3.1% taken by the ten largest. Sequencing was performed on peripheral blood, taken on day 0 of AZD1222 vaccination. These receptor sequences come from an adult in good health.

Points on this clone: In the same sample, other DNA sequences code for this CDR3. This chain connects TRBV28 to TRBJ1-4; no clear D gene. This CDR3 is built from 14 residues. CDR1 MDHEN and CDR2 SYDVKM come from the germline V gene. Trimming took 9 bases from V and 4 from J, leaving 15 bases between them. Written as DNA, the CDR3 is TGTGCCAGTTCGACGCGCGGGCTTAATGAAAAACTGTTTTTT. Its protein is CASSTRGLNEKLFF.

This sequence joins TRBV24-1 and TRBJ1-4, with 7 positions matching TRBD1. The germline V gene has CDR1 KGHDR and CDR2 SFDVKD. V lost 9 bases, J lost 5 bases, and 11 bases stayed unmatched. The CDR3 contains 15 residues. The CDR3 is CATSQPGQSNEKLFF. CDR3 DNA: TGTGCCACCTCCCAGCCGGGACAGAGCAATGAAAAACTGTTTTTT.

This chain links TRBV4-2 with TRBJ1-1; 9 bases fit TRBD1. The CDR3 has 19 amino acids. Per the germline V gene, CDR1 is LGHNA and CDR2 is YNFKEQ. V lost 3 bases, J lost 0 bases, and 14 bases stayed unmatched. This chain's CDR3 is CASSQTSTGTGTMNTEAFF. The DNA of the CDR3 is TGTGCCAGCAGCCAGACATCTACCGGGACAGGGACTATGAACACTGAAGCTTTCTTT.

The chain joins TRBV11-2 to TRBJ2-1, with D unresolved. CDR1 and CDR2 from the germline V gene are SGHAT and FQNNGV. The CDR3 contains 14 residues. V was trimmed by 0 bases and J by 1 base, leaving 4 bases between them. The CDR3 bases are TGTGCCAGCAGCTTAGAGGCGTCCTACAATGAGCAGTTCTTC. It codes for CASSLEASYNEQFF. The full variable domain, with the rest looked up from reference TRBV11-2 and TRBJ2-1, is EAGVAQSPRYKIIEKRQSVAFWCNPISGHATLYWYQQILGQGPKLLIQFQNNGVVDDSQLPKDRFSAERLKGVDSTLKIQPAKLEDSAVYLCASSLEASYNEQFFGPGTRLTVL.

The CDR3 is CASSPAVNQETQYF. In DNA form, the CDR3 reads TGTGCCAGCTCACCAGCGGTTAACCAAGAGACCCAGTACTTC. The chain combines TRBV18 with TRBJ2-5; no clear D. Trimming stripped 2 bases from V and 0 bases from J, with 7 bases between. Germline lookup yields CDR1 KGHSH and CDR2 LQKENI. This CDR3 comprises 14 residues. The entire variable domain, with the rest obtained from reference TRBV18 and TRBJ2-5, is as follows: NAGVMQNPRHLVRRRGQEARLRCSPMKGHSHVYWYRQLPEEGLKFMVYLQKENIIDESGMPKERFSAEFPKEGPSILRIQQVVRGDSAAYFCASSPAVNQETQYFGPGTRLLVL.

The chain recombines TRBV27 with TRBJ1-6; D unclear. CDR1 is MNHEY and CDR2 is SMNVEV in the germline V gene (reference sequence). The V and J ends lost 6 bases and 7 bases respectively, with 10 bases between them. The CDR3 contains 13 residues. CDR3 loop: CASRPDENSPLHF. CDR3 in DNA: TGTGCCAGCAGGCCAGACGAAAATTCACCCCTCCACTTT.

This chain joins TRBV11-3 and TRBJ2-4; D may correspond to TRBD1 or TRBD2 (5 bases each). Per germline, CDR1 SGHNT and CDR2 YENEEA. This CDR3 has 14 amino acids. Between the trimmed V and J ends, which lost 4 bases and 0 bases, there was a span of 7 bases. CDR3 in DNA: TGTGCCAGCAGCTACGGGGCAGCCAAAAACATTCAGTACTTC. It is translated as CASSYGAAKNIQYF.

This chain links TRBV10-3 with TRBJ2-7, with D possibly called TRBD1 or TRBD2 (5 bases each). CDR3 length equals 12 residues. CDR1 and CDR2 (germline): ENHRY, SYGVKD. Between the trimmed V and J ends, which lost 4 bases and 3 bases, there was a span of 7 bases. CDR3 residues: CAISGGDYEQYF. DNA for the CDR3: TGTGCCATCAGTGGAGGGGACTACGAGCAGTACTTC.

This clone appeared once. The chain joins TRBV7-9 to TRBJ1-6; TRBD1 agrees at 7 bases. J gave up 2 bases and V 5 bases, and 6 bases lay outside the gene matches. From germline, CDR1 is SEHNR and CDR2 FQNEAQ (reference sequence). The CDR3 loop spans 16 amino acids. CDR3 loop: CASSHPTGTYNSPLHF. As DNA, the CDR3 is TGTGCCAGCAGCCACCCGACAGGGACCTATAATTCACCCCTCCACTTT.

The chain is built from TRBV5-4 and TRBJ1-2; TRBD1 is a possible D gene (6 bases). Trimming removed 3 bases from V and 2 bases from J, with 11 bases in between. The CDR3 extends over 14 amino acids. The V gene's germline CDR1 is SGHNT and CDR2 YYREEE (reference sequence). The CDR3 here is CASSSTDRNYGYTF. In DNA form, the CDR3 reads TGTGCCAGCAGCTCCACGGACAGAAACTATGGCTACACCTTC.

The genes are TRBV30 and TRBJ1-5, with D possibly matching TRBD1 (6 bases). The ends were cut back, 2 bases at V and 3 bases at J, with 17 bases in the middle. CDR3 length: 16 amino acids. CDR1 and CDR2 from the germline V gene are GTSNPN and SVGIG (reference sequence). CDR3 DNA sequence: TGTGCCTGGAGTCCAAAGCCGGGGGCCGACAATCAGCCCCAGCATTTT. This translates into CAWSPKPGADNQPQHF. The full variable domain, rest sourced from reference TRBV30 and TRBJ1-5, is SQTIHQWPATLVQPVGSPLSLECTVEGTSNPNLYWYRQAAGRGLQLLFYSVGIGQISSEVPQNLSASRPQDRQFILSSKKLLLSDSGFYLCAWSPKPGADNQPQHFGDGTRLSIL.

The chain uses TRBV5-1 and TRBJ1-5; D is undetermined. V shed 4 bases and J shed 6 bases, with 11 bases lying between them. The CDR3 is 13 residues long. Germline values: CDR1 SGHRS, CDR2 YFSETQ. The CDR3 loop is CASSEGLGQPQHF. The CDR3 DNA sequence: TGCGCCAGCAGCGAGGGATTGGGTCAGCCCCAGCATTTT.

The CDR3 protein is CASSALGGNQPQHF. CDR3 coding DNA: TGTGCCAGCAGCGCCCTGGGCGGAAATCAGCCCCAGCATTTT. J is TRBJ1-5 and V is TRBV9, with unresolved D. Germline loops: CDR1 SGDLS, CDR2 YYNGEE. V was shortened by 3 bases and J by 4 bases, with 11 bases between the two germline ends. The CDR3 contains 14 residues.

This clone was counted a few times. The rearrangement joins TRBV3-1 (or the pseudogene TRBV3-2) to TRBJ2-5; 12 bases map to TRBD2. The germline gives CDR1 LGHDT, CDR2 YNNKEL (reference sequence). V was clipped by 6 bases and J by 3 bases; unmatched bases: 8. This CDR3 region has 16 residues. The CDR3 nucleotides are TGTGCCAGCAGGACCCTAGCGGGAGGGTGGGAAGAGACCCAGTACTTC. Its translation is CASRTLAGGWEETQYF.

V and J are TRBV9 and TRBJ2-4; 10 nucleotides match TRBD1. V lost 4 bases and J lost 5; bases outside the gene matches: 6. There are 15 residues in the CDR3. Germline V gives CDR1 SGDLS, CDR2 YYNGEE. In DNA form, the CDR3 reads TGTGCCAGCAGCACACGGACAGGGGGAGAAAACATTCAGTACTTC. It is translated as CASSTRTGGENIQYF.

In DNA form, the CDR3 reads TGTGCCAGCAGCTTCGGTGGGACCAAAAATCCGTATGGCTACACCTTC. This codes for CASSFGGTKNPYGYTF. The gene calls are TRBV11-1 and TRBJ1-2; D is perhaps TRBD1 (5 bases). The ends were cut back, 3 bases at V and 5 bases at J, with 19 bases in the middle. The CDR3 contains 16 residues. Germline CDR1 reads SGHAT; CDR2 reads FQDESV (reference sequence).

CDR3 nucleotide sequence: TGTGCCAGCAGCTTAGCGCCTTTCATCAGGCTCACTTACACAGATACGCAGTATTTT. It yields the protein CASSLAPFIRLTYTDTQYF. The chain has TRBV7-8 and TRBJ2-3; no definite D call. There are 19 residues in the CDR3. The V and J ends lost 0 bases and 2 bases respectively, with 21 bases between them. The germline gives CDR1 SGHVS, CDR2 FQNEAQ.